The 27 T cell receptor beta chains below come from one sample, sequenced in a study of cytomegalovirus exposure and HLA in healthy donors (dated by TCRdb to the late 2010s). The library was built by means of the immunoSEQ multiplex PCR assay. For the multiplex PCR, a mixture combining 60 forward primers for TCR Vbeta segments and 13 reverse primers for TCR Jbeta segments was used. Entries here come from immuneACCESS through TCRdb and include only in-frame sequences with V and J called. Some clones fail to appear in such tables; in the studies checked, an unresolved V gene covers under half of the shortfall, and the cause of the remainder is unknown. The sample table records 95,000 to 120,000 clones; approximately 74% of these occur just once. The ten top clones hold about 4% of the sample. Material: PBMCs. These receptors all come from a middle-aged woman in good health and CMV-seropositive.

The chain recombines TRBV4-3 with TRBJ2-3; 11 bases agree with TRBD2. The junction had 5 bases not matched to a gene; V was cut back by 1 base and J by 2 bases. CDR1 and CDR2 (germline): LGHNA, YSLEER. The CDR3 is 17 amino acids. The CDR3 loop is CASSQVGSGGDTDTQYF. In DNA form, the CDR3 reads TGCGCCAGCAGCCAAGTAGGTAGCGGGGGGGACACAGATACGCAGTATTTT.

The chain has TRBV15 and TRBJ2-7; a weak D match, TRBD2 (6 bases). Germline V lookup: CDR1 LNHNV, CDR2 YYDKDF (reference sequence). CDR3 length equals 14 residues. The V gene lost 0 bases and the J gene lost 3 bases, with 9 bases spanning the gap. This CDR3 reads CATSRDQGGYEQYF. CDR3 DNA sequence: TGTGCCACCAGCAGAGATCAGGGAGGCTACGAGCAGTACTTC.

This sequence joins TRBV12-1 and TRBJ2-2; the table's D call TRBD2 went unverified against the DNA. TRBV12-1 is given as a pseudogene. The CDR3 loop spans 18 amino acids. The CDR3 is CASSSLRGTSLNTGELFF. The CDR3 DNA reads TGTGCCAGCAGCTCGCTGCGCGGGACTAGCTTGAACACCGGGGAGCTGTTTTTT.

The chain uses TRBV5-1 and TRBJ2-7; TRBD1 matches at 9 bases. CDR1 and CDR2 (germline): SGHRS, YFSETQ. This CDR3 is 18 amino acids long. V was pared by 1 base and J by 2 bases, with 13 bases of the junction left unmatched. The CDR3 loop reads CASSLPGQGSSRAYEQYF. The CDR3 nucleotides are TGCGCCAGCAGCTTGCCGGGACAGGGAAGTTCAAGAGCCTACGAGCAGTACTTC.

The rearrangement uses TRBV18 and TRBJ2-7; 9 bases are a match to TRBD2. The CDR3 contains 13 residues. V lost 3 bases and J lost 3; bases outside the gene matches: 0. Germline V gives CDR1 KGHSH, CDR2 LQKENI. Written as DNA, the CDR3 is TGTGCCAGCTCACCGACTAGCGGCTACGAGCAGTACTTC. Protein product: CASSPTSGYEQYF.

The chain links TRBV6-4 to TRBJ2-3, with D perhaps TRBD2 (5 bases). From germline, CDR1 is MRHNA and CDR2 SNTAGT. Deletions cut 3 bases from V and 0 bases from J, with 7 bases between. The length of the CDR3 is 14 residues. This chain's CDR3 is CASSEGSSTDTQYF. CDR3 bases: TGTGCCAGCAGTGAGGGGAGTAGCACAGATACGCAGTATTTT.

The chain recombines TRBV5-1 with TRBJ1-2; D is possibly TRBD1 (6 bases). In germline, CDR1 is SGHRS, CDR2 YFSETQ. Between the trimmed V and J ends, which lost 4 bases and 10 bases, there was a span of 17 bases. The CDR3 consists of 13 residues. CDR3 amino acids: CASSQVPEGDYTF. The CDR3 DNA reads TGCGCCAGCAGCCAGGTCCCAGAGGGGGACTACACCTTC. Using reference TRBV5-1 and TRBJ1-2 for the parts outside the CDR3, the full variable domain is KAGVTQTPRYLIKTRGQQVTLSCSPISGHRSVSWYQQTPGQGLQFLFEYFSETQRNKGNFPGRFSGRQFSNSRSEMNVSTLELGDSALYLCASSQVPEGDYTFGSGTRLTVV.

This sequence joins TRBV30 and TRBJ2-1; the D gene is possibly TRBD1 (6 bases). Trimming shortened V by 2 bases and J by 3 bases, and 11 bases separated the two germline ends. The CDR3 is made up of 14 amino acids. Germline V gene data show CDR1 as GTSNPN and CDR2 as SVGIG (reference sequence). This CDR3 reads CAWSRQGNYNEQFF. The CDR3, as DNA: TGTGCCTGGAGTAGGCAGGGGAACTACAATGAGCAGTTCTTC.

The V and J genes are TRBV6-5 and TRBJ2-3; TRBD2 is a possible D gene (5 bases). V lost 2 bases, J lost 1 base, and 10 bases lay in between. Germline-derived CDR1 and CDR2 are MNHEY and SVGAGI. The CDR3 contains 15 residues. The CDR3, as DNA: TGTGCCAGCAGTTACCGGGATAGCCGCACAGATACGCAGTATTTT. Translated, it gives CASSYRDSRTDTQYF.

This clone occurred a few times. The rearrangement uses TRBV14 and TRBJ1-1; possible D gene TRBD1, 6 bases. Trimming shortened V by 0 bases and J by 4 bases, and 15 bases separated the two germline ends. From germline, CDR1 is SGHDN and CDR2 FVKESK. The CDR3 loop spans 16 amino acids. The CDR3 protein is CASSQDKAGDRTEAFF. CDR3 nucleotides: TGTGCCAGCAGCCAAGATAAGGCAGGGGACCGCACTGAAGCTTTCTTT.

The chain couples TRBV7-9 to TRBJ2-1; TRBD1 matches 7 bases. Germline assignment: CDR1 SEHNR and CDR2 FQNEAQ (reference sequence). The CDR3 sequence is 14 residues long. J gave up 9 bases and V 8 bases, and 13 bases lay outside the gene matches. The CDR3 DNA reads as TGTGCCAGCCGACAAAACAGGGGCGATTCTGAGCAGTTCTTC. Protein: CASRQNRGDSEQFF.

This sequence joins TRBV4-2 and TRBJ1-2; 9 nucleotides match TRBD1. From germline, CDR1 is LGHNA and CDR2 YNFKEQ. V was pared by 8 bases and J by 7 bases, with 11 bases of the junction left unmatched. The CDR3 runs 14 residues. CDR3 sequence reads: CASVRQGVSGGYTF. The CDR3 region has the DNA TGTGCCAGCGTACGACAGGGGGTCTCTGGTGGCTACACCTTC.

CDR3 sequence reads: CASSQDVVLGGGHTEAFF. The DNA for the CDR3 is TGCGCCAGCAGCCAAGATGTGGTTTTGGGTGGAGGGCACACTGAAGCTTTCTTT. The chain couples TRBV4-3 to TRBJ1-1; D unclear. This CDR3 has 18 residues. V lost 0 bases to trimming and J lost 3 bases, with 20 bases between them. The germline gives CDR1 LGHNA, CDR2 YSLEER.

This clone was counted only a few times. V usage is TRBV19 and J usage is TRBJ2-5; the D gene is possibly TRBD2 (6 bases). The CDR3 loop spans 16 amino acids. Germline lookup yields CDR1 LNHDA and CDR2 SQIVND (reference sequence). Trimming cost V 4 bases and J 3 bases, with 18 bases left between them. The CDR3 DNA sequence: TGTGCCAGTAGTACCCTGGCGGCGGGGTGGGAAGAGACCCAGTACTTC. Translating it yields CASSTLAAGWEETQYF.

This chain uses TRBV7-2 with TRBJ1-2; possibly TRBD1 for D (6 bases). The CDR3 sequence is 18 residues long. Germline assignment: CDR1 SGHTA and CDR2 FQGNSA. Trimming took off 0 bases at V and 0 bases at J, with 17 bases between the two ends. As DNA, the CDR3 is TGTGCCAGCAGCTTAGCGCCCCTCCCGGGACAAGCTAACTATGGCTACACCTTC. As protein: CASSLAPLPGQANYGYTF.

The gene calls are TRBV6-5 and TRBJ1-1; D is unclear. V dropped 2 bases and J dropped 3 bases, with 4 bases sitting between them. The CDR3 contains 12 residues. CDR1 MNHEY and CDR2 SVGAGI come from the germline V gene. CDR3 bases: TGTGCCAGCAGTTACGGAGACACTGAAGCTTTCTTT. This encodes CASSYGDTEAFF.

This clone was counted a few times. The CDR3 DNA reads TGCGCCAGCAGCCAGGGACAGGGTGTCAAAAACATTCAGTACTTC. It yields the protein CASSQGQGVKNIQYF. The rearrangement links TRBV4-1 to TRBJ2-4; 9 bases match TRBD1. The ends lost 3 bases at V and 3 bases at J; junction bases unmatched: 3. The CDR3 runs to 15 residues. Germline V gene sequence: CDR1 MGHRA, CDR2 YSYEKL.

This clone was counted a single time. The chain links TRBV27 to TRBJ1-5; a weak D match, TRBD1 (5 bases). CDR3 size: 17 residues. V lost 9 bases and J lost 10, with 31 bases in between. CDR1 and CDR2 from the germline V gene are MNHEY and SMNVEV (reference sequence). CDR3 sequence (DNA): TGTGCCAGGTCCCGCCGGAAATCGCTTCAGGGTACTCATCCCCAGCATTTT. This codes for CARSRRKSLQGTHPQHF.

The chain couples TRBV7-9 to TRBJ2-7; 9 nucleotides line up with TRBD2. The V segment lost 5 bases and the J segment 1 base; nucleotides outside the gene matches: 9. Looked up from germline, CDR1 is SEHNR and CDR2 is FQNEAQ (reference sequence). The CDR3 sequence is 16 residues long. For the CDR3, the DNA is TGTGCCAGCAGCCCGGAGGGTAGCGGGGGTTCCTACGAGCAGTACTTC. This translates into CASSPEGSGGSYEQYF. The variable domain in full, with the rest retrieved from reference TRBV7-9 and TRBJ2-7, is DTGVSQNPRHKITKRGQNVTFRCDPISEHNRLYWYRQTLGQGPEFLTYFQNEAQLEKSRLLSDRFSAERPKGSFSTLEIQRTEQGDSAMYLCASSPEGSGGSYEQYFGPGTRLTVT.

About this clone: Germline is not matched at one junction end, which may reflect a read error. This chain joins TRBV5-6 and TRBJ1-2; D is undetermined. Per the germline V gene, CDR1 is SGHDT and CDR2 is YYEEEE. The CDR3 has 11 residues. The DNA of the CDR3 is TGTGCCAGCAGCTTGTATCGGGAAGTGAACTTC. Translation: CASSLYREVNF.

The CDR3 DNA reads TGTGCCTGGAGGAGTCCCAGGGTTCACCCCAATCAGCCCCAGCATTTT. This encodes CAWRSPRVHPNQPQHF. The rearrangement joins TRBV30 to TRBJ1-5, with a tentative D call TRBD1 (5 bases). The CDR3 length is 16 residues. Germline lookup yields CDR1 GTSNPN and CDR2 SVGIG (reference sequence). The V end was cut by 3 bases, the J end by 3 bases, with 18 bases between.

In its sample, this clone was seen once. V and J are TRBV6-1 and TRBJ1-2; no firm D call. Germline V gene data show CDR1 as MNHNS and CDR2 as SASEGT. Trimming shortened V by 1 base and J by 5 bases, and 17 bases separated the two germline ends. The CDR3 spans 16 residues. The CDR3 sequence is CASSEGGYESYYGYTF. DNA of the CDR3: TGTGCCAGCAGTGAAGGCGGGTACGAGAGTTATTATGGCTACACCTTC.

V usage is TRBV5-6 and J usage is TRBJ2-7, with 9 bases aligning to TRBD1. The CDR3 is made up of 13 amino acids. Germline V lookup: CDR1 SGHDT, CDR2 YYEEEE. The V gene end was trimmed by 2 bases and the J gene end by 5 bases; junction bases not matched to a gene: 2. CDR3 amino acids: CASSLRQGDEQYF. CDR3 DNA: TGTGCCAGCAGCTTAAGACAGGGGGACGAGCAGTACTTC.

This chain joins TRBV5-1 and TRBJ1-1; D is ambiguous. V was pared by 5 bases and J by 3 bases, with 11 bases between. Germline CDR1 reads SGHRS; CDR2 reads YFSETQ. The CDR3 is made up of 13 amino acids. The CDR3: CASSPARDTEAFF. The CDR3 nucleotides are TGCGCCAGCAGTCCCGCCCGGGACACTGAAGCTTTCTTT.

With respect to this clone: One junction end disagrees with the germline gene, perhaps due to a read error. Other DNA sequences from this sample encode an identical CDR3 as well. The chain has TRBV5-1 and TRBJ2-2; 8 bases match TRBD1. CDR3 length equals 15 residues. Germline V gene sequence: CDR1 SGHRS, CDR2 YFSETQ. CDR3 coding DNA: TGCGCCAGCCCATGGGACAGGCCCTGGACCGGGGAACTGTTTTTT. This sequence encodes CASPWDRPWTGELFF. Based on the CDR3 plus reference TRBV5-1 and TRBJ2-2, the full variable domain is KAGVTQTPRYLIKTRGQQVTLSCSPISGHRSVSWYQQTPGQGLQFLFEYFSETQRNKGNFPGRFSGRQFSNSRSEMNVSTLELGDSALYLCASPWDRPWTGELFFGEGSRLTVL.

V usage is TRBV5-1 and J usage is TRBJ1-4, with a tentative D call TRBD1 (5 bases). The germline CDR1 and CDR2 sequences are SGHRS and YFSETQ. CDR3 length equals 14 residues. Trimming removed 7 bases from V and 8 bases from J, with 18 bases in between. DNA of the CDR3: TGCGCCAGCGGGTCAGGGAGGACCGGCGAAAAACTGTTTTTT. Its translation: CASGSGRTGEKLFF.

This clone was recorded once. The rearrangement joins TRBV7-9 to TRBJ2-7; D is undetermined. The germline V and J ends were trimmed by 3 bases and 0 bases, with 6 bases remaining between them. Germline assignment: CDR1 SEHNR and CDR2 FQNEAQ (reference sequence). CDR3 length: 13 residues. In DNA form, the CDR3 reads TGTGCCAGCAGCTTGGGCAACTCCTACGAGCAGTACTTC. It is translated as CASSLGNSYEQYF.